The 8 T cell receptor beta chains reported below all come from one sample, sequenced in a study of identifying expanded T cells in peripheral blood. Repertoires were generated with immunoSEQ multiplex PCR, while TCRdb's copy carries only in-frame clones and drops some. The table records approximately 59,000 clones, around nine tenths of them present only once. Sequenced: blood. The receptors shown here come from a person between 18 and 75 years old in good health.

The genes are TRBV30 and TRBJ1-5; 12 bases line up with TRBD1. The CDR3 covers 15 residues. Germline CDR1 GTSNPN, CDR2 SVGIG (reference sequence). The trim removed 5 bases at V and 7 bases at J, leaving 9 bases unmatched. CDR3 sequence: CAWDGGQGAGQPQHF. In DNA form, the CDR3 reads TGTGCCTGGGATGGGGGACAGGGGGCTGGACAGCCCCAGCATTTT.

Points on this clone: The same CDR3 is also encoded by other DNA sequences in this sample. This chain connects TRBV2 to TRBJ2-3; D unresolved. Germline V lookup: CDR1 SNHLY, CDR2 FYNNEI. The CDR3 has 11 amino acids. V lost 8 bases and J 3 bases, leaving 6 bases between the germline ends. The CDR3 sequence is CASYGTDTQYF. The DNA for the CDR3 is TGTGCCAGCTACGGTACAGATACGCAGTATTTT.

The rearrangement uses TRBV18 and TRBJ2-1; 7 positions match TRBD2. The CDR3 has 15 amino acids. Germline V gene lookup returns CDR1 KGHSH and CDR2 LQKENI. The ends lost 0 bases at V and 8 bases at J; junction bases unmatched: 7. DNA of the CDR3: TGTGCCAGCTCACCACCCCAGGGAGGGTTGTATGAGCAGTTCTTC. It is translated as CASSPPQGGLYEQFF.

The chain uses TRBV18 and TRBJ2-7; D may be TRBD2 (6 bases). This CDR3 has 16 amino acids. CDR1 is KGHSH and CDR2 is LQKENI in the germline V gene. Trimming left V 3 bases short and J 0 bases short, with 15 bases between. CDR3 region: CASSPQAGSFSYEQYF. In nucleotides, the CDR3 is TGTGCCAGCTCACCCCAGGCGGGGAGCTTCTCCTACGAGCAGTACTTC.

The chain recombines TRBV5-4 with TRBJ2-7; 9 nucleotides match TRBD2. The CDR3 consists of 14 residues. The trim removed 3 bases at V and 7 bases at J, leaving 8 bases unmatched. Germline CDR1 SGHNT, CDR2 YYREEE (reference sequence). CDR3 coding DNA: TGTGCCAGCAGCTCCGGGACTAGCCCTTTGGAGCAGTACTTC. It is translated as CASSSGTSPLEQYF.

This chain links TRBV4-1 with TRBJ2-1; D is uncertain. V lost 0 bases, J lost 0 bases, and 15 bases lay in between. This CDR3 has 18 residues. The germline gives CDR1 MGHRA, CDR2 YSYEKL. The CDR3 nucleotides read TGCGCCAGCAGCCAAGATAGGGTGAGCTTGAGCTCCTACAATGAGCAGTTCTTC. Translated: CASSQDRVSLSSYNEQFF.

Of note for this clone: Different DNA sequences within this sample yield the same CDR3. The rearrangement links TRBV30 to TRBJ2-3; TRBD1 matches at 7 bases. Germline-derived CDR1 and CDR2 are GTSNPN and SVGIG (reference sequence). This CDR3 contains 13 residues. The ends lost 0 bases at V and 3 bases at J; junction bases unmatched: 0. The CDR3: CAWSVQGTDTQYF. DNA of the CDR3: TGTGCCTGGAGTGTACAGGGGACAGATACGCAGTATTTT. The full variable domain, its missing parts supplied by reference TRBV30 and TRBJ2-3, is SQTIHQWPATLVQPVGSPLSLECTVEGTSNPNLYWYRQAAGRGLQLLFYSVGIGQISSEVPQNLSASRPQDRQFILSSKKLLLSDSGFYLCAWSVQGTDTQYFGPGTRLTVL.

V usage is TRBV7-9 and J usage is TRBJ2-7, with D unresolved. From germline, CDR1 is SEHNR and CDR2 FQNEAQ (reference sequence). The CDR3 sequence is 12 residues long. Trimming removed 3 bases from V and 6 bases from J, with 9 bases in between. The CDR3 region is CASSLQAPEQYF. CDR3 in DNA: TGTGCCAGCAGCTTGCAGGCACCCGAGCAGTACTTC.